Listed below are T cell receptor beta chains from one sample, sequenced in a study of identical twins. TCRdb itself ran the 5' RACE reads through MiXCR, one entry per CDR3 protein. This table has approximately 250,000 distinct CDR3 sequences, over 5% appearing once. The same data also contributed to another study, on T cells expressing NK-cell markers.

The specimen was CD8+ T cells sorted from blood. The receptors were gathered from a woman younger than 35 in good health. CDR3s include the opening cysteine and the closing phenylalanine or tryptophan. A D gene is named only where the DNA matches it firmly. Size tells how often a clone was seen (once, few, many) or the class of an expanded clone, and some rows leave it out.

V gene	clone size	D gene	J gene	CDR3 DNA	CDR3 protein
TRBV20-1	NA	TRBD2	TRBJ2-1	TGCAGTGCTAGAGATAGCGGGGGATACAATGAGCAGTTCTTC	CSARDSGGYNEQFF
TRBV6-5	NA	NA	TRBJ1-2	TGTGCCAGCAGTTACGGGGGGCCCTATGGCTACACCTTC	CASSYGGPYGYTF
TRBV6-2/TRBV6-3	few	NA	TRBJ2-7	TGTGCCAGCACCGCCTCAGGGTTTCTCAACGAGCAGTACTTC	CASTASGFLNEQYF
TRBV5-1	few	NA	TRBJ1-2	TGCGCCAGCAGCCGGAACCGGGACACCAATTATGGCTACACCTTC	CASSRNRDTNYGYTF
TRBV27	NA	NA	TRBJ1-5	TGTGCCAGCAGCCCTAGGACCGCTATGGGGCCCCAGCATTTT	CASSPRTAMGPQHF
TRBV19	few	NA	TRBJ2-2	TGTGCCAGTAGGGGCCTCCCCGTCGGGGAGCTGTTTTTT	CASRGLPVGELFF
TRBV5-1	few	NA	TRBJ1-4	TGCGCCAGCAGCTTGGCCCCCAGGGAGCGTGAAAAACTGTTTTTT	CASSLAPREREKLFF
TRBV9	many	NA	TRBJ2-5	TGTGCCAGCAGCCCAGGGAAAGAGACCCAGTACTTC	CASSPGKETQYF
TRBV20-1	NA	NA	TRBJ1-1	TGCAGTGCTAAACGGGACTGGAGCCAAAACACTGAAGCTTTCTTT	CSAKRDWSQNTEAFF
TRBV15	few	NA	TRBJ2-5	TGTGCCACCAGCAGAGAGTCTTATCAAGAGACCCAGTACTTC	CATSRESYQETQYF
TRBV15	few	TRBD2	TRBJ2-1	TGTGCTACCTCTAGCGGCCTCAATGAGCAGTTCTTC	CATSSGLNEQFF
TRBV6-2/TRBV6-3	few	NA	TRBJ1-1	TGTGCCAGCAGTTACTCAGGCAGAAACACTGAAGCTTTCTTT	CASSYSGRNTEAFF
TRBV6-4	many	NA	TRBJ2-1	TGTGCCAGCAGTGACTCCGAGCGGCTTGAGCAGTTCTTC	CASSDSERLEQFF